These 21 T cell receptor beta chains share one sample of origin, sequenced in a study of T cell changes during pregnancy in multiple sclerosis. Method: immunoSEQ multiplex PCR; TCRdb's copy keeps in-frame clones and lacks some. Of more than 20,000 clones listed, around 90% are singletons. The sequences come from CD4+ T cells from peripheral blood mononuclear cells, collected in the third trimester of pregnancy. The receptors were sampled from a female donor with multiple sclerosis, enrolled in a pregnancy study.

The chain recombines TRBV5-6 with TRBJ2-3; tentative D call: TRBD2 (6 bases). Trimming removed 4 bases at V and 8 bases at J, with 17 bases between. The CDR3 runs to 14 residues. Germline V gene sequence: CDR1 SGHDT, CDR2 YYEEEE. CDR3 amino acids: CASSPGRGPATQYF. CDR3 coding DNA: TGTGCCAGCAGCCCGGGGCGGGGCCCGGCTACGCAGTATTTT.

The gene calls are TRBV5-1 and TRBJ1-2, with D possibly being TRBD1 (5 bases). V gave up 4 bases and J gave up 0 bases, with 16 bases separating them. Germline CDR1 and CDR2: SGHRS and YFSETQ. The CDR3 has 16 amino acids. The CDR3 reads CASSRLGRGTNYGYTF. The CDR3 region has the DNA TGCGCCAGCAGCCGTTTGGGGCGGGGGACTAACTATGGCTACACCTTC.

CDR3 amino acids: CASSPGLAGRQYQETQYF. CDR3 nucleotides: TGTGCCAGCTCACCCGGACTAGCGGGGAGACAGTACCAAGAGACCCAGTACTTC. The V gene is TRBV18, the J gene TRBJ2-5; 12 bases map to TRBD2. With 3 bases clipped from V and 0 bases from J, the junction kept 8 bases outside the gene matches. The CDR3 totals 18 residues. In germline, CDR1 is KGHSH, CDR2 LQKENI.

The CDR3: CASSGTSGGSNNEQFF. The CDR3 bases are TGTGCCAGCAGTGGGACTAGCGGGGGGAGTAACAATGAGCAGTTCTTC. This rearrangement joins TRBV6-1 to TRBJ2-1; 14 bases align to TRBD2. The CDR3 loop spans 16 amino acids. Germline trimming cut 4 bases from V and 5 bases from J; bases unmatched to any gene: 4. The germline gives CDR1 MNHNS, CDR2 SASEGT.

This clone has a single count. V and J are TRBV4-3 and TRBJ1-2; TRBD1 agrees at 8 bases. The junction had 7 bases not matched to a gene; V was cut back by 0 bases and J by 4 bases. CDR3 length: 16 residues. Germline V gene data show CDR1 as LGHNA and CDR2 as YSLEER. CDR3 region: CASSQDWTGSPYGYTF. CDR3 coding DNA: TGCGCCAGCAGCCAAGACTGGACAGGGTCCCCCTATGGCTACACCTTC.

This clone was seen a handful of times. The chain employs TRBV20-1 and TRBJ1-6; the D is unclear. V lost 8 bases, J lost 7 bases, and 9 bases lay in between. This CDR3 is built from 11 residues. CDR1 and CDR2 from the germline V gene are DFQATT and SNEGSKA (reference sequence). CDR3: CSSGRNSPLHF. The CDR3 DNA sequence: TGCAGTAGTGGCAGGAATTCACCCCTCCACTTT.

The J gene is TRBJ1-1, the V gene TRBV5-1, with TRBD1 matching 7 bases. V gave up 4 bases and J gave up 1 base; unmatched junction bases: 4. Germline CDR1 is SGHRS and CDR2 is YFSETQ. This CDR3 region has 14 residues. DNA of the CDR3: TGCGCCAGCAGCACGACAGGGTCGAACACTGAAGCTTTCTTT. This sequence encodes CASSTTGSNTEAFF.

This rearrangement joins TRBV9 to TRBJ1-2; 9 bases match TRBD1. The CDR3 loop spans 16 amino acids. The germline V gene has CDR1 SGDLS and CDR2 YYNGEE. Trimming cost V 3 bases and J 3 bases; bases outside gene matches: 9. CDR3: CASSARQGGSYYGYTF. The CDR3 region has the DNA TGTGCCAGCAGCGCAAGACAGGGGGGGAGTTACTATGGCTACACCTTC.

Only a few counts were recorded for this clone. This chain connects TRBV4-2 to TRBJ1-1; 7 nucleotides align to TRBD1. V shed 5 bases, J shed 1 base, and the junction held 4 bases outside the gene matches. CDR3 length: 14 amino acids. Germline CDR1 LGHNA, CDR2 YNFKEQ. CDR3 sequence (DNA): TGTGCCAGCAGCATACAGGGGACGAACACTGAAGCTTTCTTT. It yields the protein CASSIQGTNTEAFF.

The chain uses TRBV5-5 and TRBJ2-7, with 7 bases that match TRBD1. The CDR3 spans 12 residues. V shed 3 bases and J 6 bases; nucleotides not matched to a gene: 3. CDR1 SGHKS and CDR2 YYEKEE come from the germline V gene (reference sequence). The CDR3 region is CASSSRGREQYF. CDR3 nucleotide sequence: TGTGCCAGCAGCTCAAGGGGGCGCGAGCAGTACTTC.

The genes are TRBV10-3 and TRBJ1-1; a possible D gene is TRBD1 (5 bases). Germline V CDR1 and CDR2: ENHRY, SYGVKD. Between the trimmed V and J ends, which lost 0 bases and 9 bases, there was a span of 14 bases. This CDR3 is built from 14 residues. The CDR3 region has the DNA TGTGCCATCAGTGAGTCAGGAGGCGGGACCAAAGCTTTCTTT. As protein: CAISESGGGTKAFF.

The chain employs TRBV9 and TRBJ1-6, with unresolved D. The germline gives CDR1 SGDLS, CDR2 YYNGEE. The CDR3 is 14 residues long. Trimming cost V 6 bases and J 7 bases, with 14 bases left between them. The chain's CDR3 is CASNIRRENSPLHF. CDR3 coding DNA: TGTGCCAGCAACATTAGACGGGAGAATTCACCCCTCCACTTT.

V is TRBV2 and J is TRBJ1-5; weak D call: TRBD1 (5 bases). The CDR3 has 13 amino acids. Per germline, CDR1 SNHLY and CDR2 FYNNEI. The ends were cut back, 6 bases at V and 1 base at J, with 7 bases in the middle. The CDR3 spells CASRTESNQPQHF. In nucleotides, the CDR3 is TGTGCCAGCAGGACAGAGAGCAATCAGCCCCAGCATTTT. Complete variable domain (other parts from reference TRBV2 and TRBJ1-5): EPEVTQTPSHQVTQMGQEVILRCVPISNHLYFYWYRQILGQKVEFLVSFYNNEISEKSEIFDDQFSVERPDGSNFTLKIRSTKLEDSAMYFCASRTESNQPQHFGDGTRLSIL.

The gene calls are TRBV18 and TRBJ1-5, with 7 bases aligning to TRBD1. J lost 6 bases, V lost 6 bases, and 14 bases had no gene match. Germline V gene lookup returns CDR1 KGHSH and CDR2 LQKENI. This CDR3 has 16 amino acids. CDR3 protein: CASSLDRAGQGQPQHF. The CDR3 coding sequence is TGTGCCAGCTCCCTCGACAGGGCAGGCCAGGGTCAGCCCCAGCATTTT. The variable domain in full, with the rest retrieved from reference TRBV18 and TRBJ1-5, is NAGVMQNPRHLVRRRGQEARLRCSPMKGHSHVYWYRQLPEEGLKFMVYLQKENIIDESGMPKERFSAEFPKEGPSILRIQQVVRGDSAAYFCASSLDRAGQGQPQHFGDGTRLSIL.

The V gene is TRBV23-1, the J gene TRBJ1-5; TRBD1 matches at 8 bases. TRBV23-1 is classed as an ORF, of uncertain function. This CDR3 has 15 residues. V gave up 2 bases and J gave up 7 bases; unmatched junction bases: 7. CDR3 in DNA: TGCGCCAGCAGTCAAAAGCCCGACAGGGGCCAGCCCCAGCATTTT. Its protein product is CASSQKPDRGQPQHF.

This rearrangement joins TRBV28 to TRBJ1-2; no clear D. The CDR3 length is 14 residues. Trimming stripped 2 bases from V and 4 bases from J, with 11 bases between. Germline-derived CDR1 and CDR2 are MDHEN and SYDVKM. This CDR3 is CASSLAGEVYGYTF. The CDR3 DNA reads TGTGCCAGCAGTTTAGCCGGGGAGGTCTATGGCTACACCTTC.

This clone was picked up one time. J is TRBJ1-5 and V is TRBV4-3; D gene ambiguous. The CDR3 consists of 14 residues. V lost 0 bases, J lost 10 bases, and 13 bases lay in between. CDR1 is LGHNA and CDR2 is YSLEER in the germline V gene. The CDR3 DNA follows: TGCGCCAGCAGCCAAGATAGCAAGGCCGGCCCCCAGCATTTT. Translating it yields CASSQDSKAGPQHF.

The genes are TRBV5-4 and TRBJ2-3; 12 nucleotides match TRBD2. This CDR3 is 19 amino acids long. Germline values: CDR1 SGHNT, CDR2 YYREEE (reference sequence). The V segment lost 5 bases and the J segment 5 bases; nucleotides outside the gene matches: 18. CDR3 DNA: TGTGCCAGCAGTCCCCCCTCGTCGGCTAGCGGGGGGGGAGGAGATACGCAGTATTTT. This codes for CASSPPSSASGGGGDTQYF.

This chain joins TRBV9 and TRBJ1-1; D unresolved. V lost 4 bases and J 4 bases, leaving 11 bases between the germline ends. The germline V gene has CDR1 SGDLS and CDR2 YYNGEE. This CDR3 has 13 amino acids. The CDR3 reads CASSLSGSTEAFF. DNA of the CDR3: TGTGCCAGCAGCTTGTCGGGGAGCACTGAAGCTTTCTTT.

V gene TRBV6-4 combines with J gene TRBJ1-5; D remains unclear. The germline V and J ends were trimmed by 3 bases and 9 bases, with 12 bases remaining between them. The CDR3 length is 13 residues. The germline gives CDR1 MRHNA, CDR2 SNTAGT. CDR3 residues: CASSEYATGPQHF. CDR3 in DNA: TGTGCCAGCAGTGAGTACGCCACCGGGCCCCAGCATTTT.

The chain uses TRBV10-2 and TRBJ1-6, with D tentatively TRBD1 (5 bases). Germline CDR1 WSHSY, CDR2 SAAADI. The CDR3 length is 16 residues. V was shortened by 4 bases and J by 3 bases, with 13 bases between the two germline ends. DNA of the CDR3: TGCGCCAGCAGTGGAGTGGGGCCGGGCTATAATTCACCCCTCCACTTT. It codes for CASSGVGPGYNSPLHF.